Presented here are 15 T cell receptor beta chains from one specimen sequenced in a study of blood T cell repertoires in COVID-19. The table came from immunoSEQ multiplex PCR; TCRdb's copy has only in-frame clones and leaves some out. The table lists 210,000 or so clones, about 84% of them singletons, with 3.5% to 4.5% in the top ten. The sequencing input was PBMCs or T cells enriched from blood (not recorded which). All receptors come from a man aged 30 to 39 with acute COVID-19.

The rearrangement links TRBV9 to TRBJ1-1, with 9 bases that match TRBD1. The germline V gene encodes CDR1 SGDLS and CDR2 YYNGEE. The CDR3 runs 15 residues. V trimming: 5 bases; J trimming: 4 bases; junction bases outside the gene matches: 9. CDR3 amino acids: CASSYTGGAGTEAFF. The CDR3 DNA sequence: TGTGCCAGCAGTTATACAGGGGGCGCGGGCACTGAAGCTTTCTTT.

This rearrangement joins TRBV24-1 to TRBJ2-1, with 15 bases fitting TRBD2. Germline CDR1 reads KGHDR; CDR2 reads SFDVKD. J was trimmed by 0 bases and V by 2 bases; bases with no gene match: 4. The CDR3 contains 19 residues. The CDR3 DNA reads TGTGCCACCAGTGATTCCGGGACTAGCGGGGGGAGCTCCTACAATGAGCAGTTCTTC. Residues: CATSDSGTSGGSSYNEQFF.

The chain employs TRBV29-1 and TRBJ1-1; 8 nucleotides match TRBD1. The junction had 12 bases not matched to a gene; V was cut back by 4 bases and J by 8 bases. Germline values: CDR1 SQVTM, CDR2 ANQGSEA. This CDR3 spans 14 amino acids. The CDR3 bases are TGCAGCGTTGGGCAGGGGGCCCGATCCGGCGAAGCTTTCTTT. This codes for CSVGQGARSGEAFF.

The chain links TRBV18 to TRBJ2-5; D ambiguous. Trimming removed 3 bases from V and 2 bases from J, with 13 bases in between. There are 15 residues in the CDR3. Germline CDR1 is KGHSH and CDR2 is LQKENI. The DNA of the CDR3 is TGTGCCAGCTCACCGAGTCCAATACCTCAAGAGACCCAGTACTTC. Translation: CASSPSPIPQETQYF.

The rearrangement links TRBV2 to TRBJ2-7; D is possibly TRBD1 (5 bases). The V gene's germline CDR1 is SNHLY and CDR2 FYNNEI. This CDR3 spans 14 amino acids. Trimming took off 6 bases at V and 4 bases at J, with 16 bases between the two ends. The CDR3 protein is CASRSQGVGYEQYF. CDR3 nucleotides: TGTGCCAGCAGAAGTCAGGGTGTGGGTTACGAGCAGTACTTC.

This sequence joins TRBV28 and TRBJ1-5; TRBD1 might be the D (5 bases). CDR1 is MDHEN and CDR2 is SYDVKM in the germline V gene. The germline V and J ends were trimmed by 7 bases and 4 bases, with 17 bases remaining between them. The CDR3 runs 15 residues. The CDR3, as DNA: TGTGCCAGCACTGGCTCCCCCGGGGGGAATCAGCCCCAGCATTTT. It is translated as CASTGSPGGNQPQHF.

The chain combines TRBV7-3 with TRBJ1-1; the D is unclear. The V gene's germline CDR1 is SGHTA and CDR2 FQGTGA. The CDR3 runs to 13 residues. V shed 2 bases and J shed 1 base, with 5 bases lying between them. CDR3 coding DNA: TGTGCCAGCAGCTTACACAGGAACACTGAAGCTTTCTTT. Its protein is CASSLHRNTEAFF.

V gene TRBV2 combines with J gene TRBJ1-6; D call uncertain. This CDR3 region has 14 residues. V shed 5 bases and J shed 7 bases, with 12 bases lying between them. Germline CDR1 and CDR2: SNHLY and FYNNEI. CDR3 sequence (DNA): TGTGCCAGCAGTTACGGGAATTCGAATTCACCCCTCCACTTT. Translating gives CASSYGNSNSPLHF.

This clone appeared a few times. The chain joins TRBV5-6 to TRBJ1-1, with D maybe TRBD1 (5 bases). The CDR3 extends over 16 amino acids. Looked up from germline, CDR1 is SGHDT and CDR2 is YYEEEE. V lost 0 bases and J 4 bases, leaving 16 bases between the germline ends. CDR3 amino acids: CASSLARAGRGTEAFF. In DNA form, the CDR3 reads TGTGCCAGCAGCTTGGCAAGAGCGGGAAGGGGCACTGAAGCTTTCTTT. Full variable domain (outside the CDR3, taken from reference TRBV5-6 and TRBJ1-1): DAGVTQSPTHLIKTRGQQVTLRCSPKSGHDTVSWYQQALGQGPQFIFQYYEEEERQRGNFPDRFSGHQFPNYSSELNVNALLLGDSALYLCASSLARAGRGTEAFFGQGTRLTVV.

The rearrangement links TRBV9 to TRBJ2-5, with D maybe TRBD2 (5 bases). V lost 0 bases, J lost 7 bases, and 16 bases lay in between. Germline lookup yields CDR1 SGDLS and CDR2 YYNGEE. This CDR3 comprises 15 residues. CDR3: CASSVEDSPFGTQYF. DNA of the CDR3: TGTGCCAGCAGCGTAGAGGACTCCCCATTCGGGACCCAGTACTTC.

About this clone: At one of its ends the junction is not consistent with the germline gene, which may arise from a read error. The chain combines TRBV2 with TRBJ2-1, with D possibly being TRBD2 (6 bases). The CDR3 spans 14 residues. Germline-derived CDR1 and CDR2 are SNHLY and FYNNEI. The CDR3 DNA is TGTGCCAGCAACCGACTAGGCTCCGACAATGAGCAGTTCTTC. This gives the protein CASNRLGSDNEQFF.

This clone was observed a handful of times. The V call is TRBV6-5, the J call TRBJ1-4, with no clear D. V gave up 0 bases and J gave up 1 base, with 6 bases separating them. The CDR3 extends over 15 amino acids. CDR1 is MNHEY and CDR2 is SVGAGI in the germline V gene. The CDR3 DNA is TGTGCCAGCAGTTACTCCGGGGAAACTAATGAAAAACTGTTTTTT. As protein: CASSYSGETNEKLFF.

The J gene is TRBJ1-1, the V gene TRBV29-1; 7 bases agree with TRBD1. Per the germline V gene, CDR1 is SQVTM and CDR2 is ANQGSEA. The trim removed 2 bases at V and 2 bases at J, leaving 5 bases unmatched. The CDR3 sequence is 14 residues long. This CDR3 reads CSVESGTANTEAFF. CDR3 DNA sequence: TGCAGCGTTGAATCGGGGACAGCCAACACTGAAGCTTTCTTT. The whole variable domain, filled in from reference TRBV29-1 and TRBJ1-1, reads SAVISQKPSRDICQRGTSLTIQCQVDSQVTMMFWYRQQPGQSLTLIATANQGSEATYESGFVIDKFPISRPNLTFSTLTVSNMSPEDSSIYLCSVESGTANTEAFFGQGTRLTVV.

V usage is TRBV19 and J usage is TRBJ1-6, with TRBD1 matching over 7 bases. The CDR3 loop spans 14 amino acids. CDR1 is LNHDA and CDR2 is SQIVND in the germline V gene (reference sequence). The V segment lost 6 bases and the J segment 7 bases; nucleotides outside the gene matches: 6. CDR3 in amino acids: CASSLNRGNSPLHF. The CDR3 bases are TGTGCCAGTAGCCTCAACAGGGGAAATTCACCCCTCCACTTT.

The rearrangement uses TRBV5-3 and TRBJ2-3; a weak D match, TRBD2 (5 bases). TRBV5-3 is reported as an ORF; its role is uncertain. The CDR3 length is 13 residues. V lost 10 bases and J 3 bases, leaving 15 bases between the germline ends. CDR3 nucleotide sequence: TGTGCCCCCTCGGCACTAGTAACAGATACGCAGTATTTT. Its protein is CAPSALVTDTQYF.